This T cell receptor beta chain was captured by sequencing in a study of esophageal squamous cell carcinoma under preoperative chemotherapy. Regarding the study as a whole: After paclitaxel-nedaplatin, abundant clones were more likely to contract than amplify. After chemotherapy, TCR diversity rose significantly in peripheral T cells but not in tumor-infiltrating lymphocytes.

In this sample, this clonotype turned up many times. Antigen specificity is unknown. Using its own MiXCR run on the PCR reads, TCRdb lists one record per CDR3 protein. This sample has around 34,000 distinct CDR3 sequences, with around 50% found just once. Time point noted: after preoperative PTX-NDP chemotherapy. Preoperative chemotherapy with paclitaxel-nedaplatin was given to patients before surgery. The source of this sequence is a human donor with esophageal squamous cell carcinoma. The donor label of this sample is uncertain. The sample was collected from a patient given preoperative chemotherapy.

CDR3 region: CASSLYRDPGGDEQFF. The CDR3 DNA sequence: TGTGCCAGCAGCTTATACCGGGACCCCGGGGGCGATGAGCAGTTCTTC. This chain joins TRBV7-3 and TRBJ2-1; either TRBD1 or TRBD2 may supply D (6 bases each). From germline, CDR1 is SGHTA and CDR2 FQGTGA. Trimming left V 2 bases short and J 8 bases short, with 19 bases between. The CDR3 runs 16 residues. Supplemented by reference TRBV7-3 and TRBJ2-1, the full variable domain reads GAGVSQTPSNKVTEKGKYVELRCDPISGHTALYWYRQSLGQGPEFLIYFQGTGAADDSGLPNDRFFAVRPEGSVSTLKIQRTERGDSAVYLCASSLYRDPGGDEQFFGPGTRLTVL.